These 23 T cell receptor beta chains share one sample of origin, sequenced in a study of beta chain features in type 1 diabetes. These receptors' targets are unknown. Notes on the study in general: Shorter TCRB CDR3s, moderately but significantly so, marked every one of the four CD4+ subsets in Type 1 diabetes patients.

The authors reverse transcribed all of the isolated RNA, so sequencing captured expressed TCRB transcripts. Data came from immunoSEQ multiplex PCR; TCRdb stores just in-frame clones and leaves some out. The sample lists approximately 27,000 clones, roughly half seen once, with 0.3% in the top ten. What was sequenced was stem cell memory CD4+ T cells from blood. Receptors originate from a man aged 25 to 40 with type 1 diabetes.

This clone appeared once. CDR3 nucleotide sequence: TGCGCCAGCAGCATCGGGACGGACAGCAATTCACCCCTCCACTTT. Its protein product is CASSIGTDSNSPLHF. The V gene is TRBV5-1, the J gene TRBJ1-6, with a weak D call TRBD1 (6 bases). The germline V and J ends were trimmed by 4 bases and 7 bases, with 15 bases remaining between them. CDR3 length: 15 residues. CDR1 is SGHRS, CDR2 YFSETQ, per germline.

The J gene is TRBJ1-5, the V gene TRBV4-1; D possibly corresponds to TRBD1 (5 bases). The CDR3 is 17 residues long. The germline V and J ends were trimmed by 1 base and 3 bases, with 16 bases remaining between them. Germline-derived CDR1 and CDR2 are MGHRA and YSYEKL. The CDR3 is CASSQVGKTGNNQPQHF. The CDR3 bases are TGCGCCAGCAGCCAAGTTGGGAAAACAGGAAACAATCAGCCCCAGCATTTT.

The CDR3 region has the DNA TGCAGCGTTGGTACAGGGGGTGGCACTGAAGCTTTCTTT. Translated, it gives CSVGTGGGTEAFF. The rearrangement joins TRBV29-1 to TRBJ1-1; 8 bases agree with TRBD1. The CDR3 has 13 amino acids. V shed 4 bases, J shed 4 bases, and the junction held 5 bases outside the gene matches. Germline V gives CDR1 SQVTM, CDR2 ANQGSEA.

V is TRBV2 and J is TRBJ1-4; TRBD1 is a possible D gene (5 bases). There are 15 residues in the CDR3. The germline CDR1 and CDR2 sequences are SNHLY and FYNNEI. Trimming removed 9 bases at V and 6 bases at J, with 20 bases between. The CDR3 DNA follows: TGTGCCAGTCGCCTTCGGAGGGGAGGGGATGAAAAACTGTTTTTT. As protein: CASRLRRGGDEKLFF. Supplemented by reference TRBV2 and TRBJ1-4, the full variable domain reads EPEVTQTPSHQVTQMGQEVILRCVPISNHLYFYWYRQILGQKVEFLVSFYNNEISEKSEIFDDQFSVERPDGSNFTLKIRSTKLEDSAMYFCASRLRRGGDEKLFFGSGTQLSVL.

The chain employs TRBV2 and TRBJ1-2; D is perhaps TRBD1 (5 bases). The CDR3 is made up of 12 amino acids. Trimming removed 6 bases from V and 8 bases from J, with 13 bases in between. CDR1 is SNHLY and CDR2 is FYNNEI in the germline V gene. The CDR3 nucleotides read TGTGCCAGCAGCGGGGGGATTGCGGGCTACACCTTC. It codes for CASSGGIAGYTF.

V usage is TRBV5-1 and J usage is TRBJ2-1; D is uncertain. The CDR3 loop spans 15 amino acids. Germline V lookup: CDR1 SGHRS, CDR2 YFSETQ. With 0 bases removed from V and 3 bases from J, the gap between germline ends came to 10 bases. For the CDR3, the DNA is TGCGCCAGCAGCTTGGAATCGCCAGGCTACAATGAGCAGTTCTTC. It encodes CASSLESPGYNEQFF.

J is TRBJ1-2 and V is TRBV10-3, with 7 bases aligning to TRBD1. This CDR3 is 12 amino acids long. The V and J ends lost 6 bases and 5 bases, in that order; junction bases with no gene match: 3. Germline-derived CDR1 and CDR2 are ENHRY and SYGVKD. The CDR3 DNA follows: TGTGCCATCAGCCGGGACAGATATGGCTACACCTTC. It yields the protein CAISRDRYGYTF.

This chain connects TRBV2 to TRBJ2-1, with TRBD2 matching 12 bases. V was clipped by 2 bases and J by 12 bases; unmatched bases: 11. CDR3 length: 16 amino acids. From germline, CDR1 is SNHLY and CDR2 FYNNEI. CDR3 sequence: CASSENPTTSGSGQFF. The DNA for the CDR3 is TGTGCCAGCAGTGAAAACCCAACGACTAGCGGGAGTGGGCAGTTCTTC.

The chain carries TRBV4-2 and TRBJ1-1, with TRBD1 matching over 7 bases. Germline V gene lookup returns CDR1 LGHNA and CDR2 YNFKEQ. With 5 bases clipped from V and 1 base from J, the junction kept 7 bases outside the gene matches. The CDR3 extends over 15 amino acids. The CDR3 region is CASSSRGQPNTEAFF. The CDR3 coding sequence is TGTGCCAGCAGCTCACGGGGACAGCCGAACACTGAAGCTTTCTTT.

This clone was counted only a few times. The V gene is TRBV30, the J gene TRBJ1-5, with unresolved D. The CDR3 has 13 residues. Germline V gene lookup returns CDR1 GTSNPN and CDR2 SVGIG (reference sequence). Trimming stripped 2 bases from V and 3 bases from J, with 8 bases between. The CDR3: CAWSLGDNQPQHF. The CDR3 DNA reads TGTGCCTGGAGTCTGGGCGACAATCAGCCCCAGCATTTT.

The chain recombines TRBV10-3 with TRBJ2-5, with D possibly being TRBD1 (5 bases). The germline V gene has CDR1 ENHRY and CDR2 SYGVKD. V was pared by 2 bases and J by 5 bases, with 9 bases between. The CDR3 has 13 residues. CDR3 sequence: CAISETGLETQYF. CDR3 bases: TGTGCCATCAGTGAGACAGGTCTGGAGACCCAGTACTTC.

This clone was picked up a small number of times. The chain couples TRBV21-1 to TRBJ1-1; the table assigns TRBD1, which was not confirmed against the DNA. TRBV21-1 is a known pseudogene. The CDR3 extends over 11 amino acids. CDR3 in DNA: TGTGCCAGCAGACAGGGTGCTGAAGCTTTCTTT. Amino acid sequence: CASRQGAEAFF.

The CDR3 nucleotides read TGCGCCAGCAGCCCCGGGACAGGGGGCAAGGAGACCCAGTACTTC. This translates into CASSPGTGGKETQYF. J is TRBJ2-5 and V is TRBV5-1; 12 nucleotides agree with TRBD1. The CDR3 runs to 15 residues. Looked up from germline, CDR1 is SGHRS and CDR2 is YFSETQ. V gave up 4 bases and J gave up 5 bases; unmatched junction bases: 6.

The gene calls are TRBV19 and TRBJ2-5, with 9 bases that match TRBD1. The V gene's germline CDR1 is LNHDA and CDR2 SQIVND (reference sequence). Trimming at V came to 3 bases and at J to 3 bases, leaving 8 bases not matched to a gene. The length of the CDR3 is 16 residues. Written as DNA, the CDR3 is TGTGCCAGTAGTATGATACAAACAGGGGGCAAAGAGACCCAGTACTTC. Translation gives CASSMIQTGGKETQYF.

This clone was found once. At one boundary the junction diverges from the germline segment, which might be a read error. This sequence joins TRBV5-4 and TRBJ2-5; TRBD2 agrees at 11 bases. CDR3 length: 15 residues. The V gene's germline CDR1 is SGHNT and CDR2 YYREEE (reference sequence). The CDR3, as DNA: TGTGCCAGCAACTTGTTTAGCGGGGGGGCTGAGACCCAGTACTTC. It encodes CASNLFSGGAETQYF.

This clone has only a few counts. The chain couples TRBV11-2 to TRBJ2-5; D is ambiguous. From germline, CDR1 is SGHAT and CDR2 FQNNGV. Trimming removed 5 bases from V and 5 bases from J, with 9 bases in between. The CDR3 runs 12 residues. The DNA for the CDR3 is TGTGCCAGCAGCCGAAGCAGGGAGACCCAGTACTTC. This translates into CASSRSRETQYF.

This rearrangement joins TRBV7-2 to TRBJ2-2; TRBD1 matches at 11 bases. Germline values: CDR1 SGHTA, CDR2 FQGNSA. CDR3 length: 15 residues. V shed 5 bases and J 4 bases; nucleotides not matched to a gene: 3. CDR3 sequence reads: CASSGQGAFTGELFF. The CDR3 coding sequence is TGTGCCAGCAGCGGACAGGGGGCGTTCACCGGGGAGCTGTTTTTT.

This clone was observed a handful of times. The chain joins TRBV7-9 to TRBJ2-7; 10 bases map to TRBD1. CDR1 is SEHNR, CDR2 FQNEAQ, per germline (reference sequence). J gave up 6 bases and V 5 bases, and 7 bases lay outside the gene matches. The CDR3 is 14 residues long. The chain's CDR3 is CASSARDRGPEQYF. The DNA for the CDR3 is TGTGCCAGCAGCGCCCGGGACAGGGGCCCCGAGCAGTACTTC. The whole variable domain, remainder taken from reference TRBV7-9 and TRBJ2-7, is DTGVSQNPRHKITKRGQNVTFRCDPISEHNRLYWYRQTLGQGPEFLTYFQNEAQLEKSRLLSDRFSAERPKGSFSTLEIQRTEQGDSAMYLCASSARDRGPEQYFGPGTRLTVT.

This chain connects TRBV15 to TRBJ2-2; tentatively, D is TRBD2 (6 bases). The CDR3 covers 12 residues. The germline V gene encodes CDR1 LNHNV and CDR2 YYDKDF (reference sequence). V lost 5 bases to trimming and J lost 8 bases, with 9 bases between them. The CDR3 is CATSPRGGELFF. The CDR3, as DNA: TGTGCCACCAGCCCCCGGGGGGGGGAGCTGTTTTTT. The full variable domain, rest sourced from reference TRBV15 and TRBJ2-2, is DAMVIQNPRYQVTQFGKPVTLSCSQTLNHNVMYWYQQKSSQAPKLLFHYYDKDFNNEADTPDNFQSRRPNTSFCFLDIRSPGLGDTAMYLCATSPRGGELFFGEGSRLTVL.

The V call is TRBV5-6, the J call TRBJ1-1; tentatively, D is TRBD1 (6 bases). This CDR3 contains 14 residues. Germline CDR1 reads SGHDT; CDR2 reads YYEEEE. The V end lost 4 bases, the J end lost 5 bases, and 15 bases lay between the germline ends. CDR3 loop: CASSLRGLRTEAFF. Written as DNA, the CDR3 is TGTGCCAGCAGCCTCAGGGGTCTGAGGACTGAAGCTTTCTTT.

The chain has TRBV5-6 and TRBJ2-6; TRBD1 might be the D (5 bases). Germline values: CDR1 SGHDT, CDR2 YYEEEE. Trimming removed 5 bases from V and 2 bases from J, with 11 bases in between. The CDR3 extends over 15 amino acids. CDR3 residues: CASSYRSTGANVLTF. CDR3 coding DNA: TGTGCCAGCAGTTACAGGTCAACTGGGGCCAACGTCCTGACTTTC. The full variable domain, its missing parts supplied by reference TRBV5-6 and TRBJ2-6, is DAGVTQSPTHLIKTRGQQVTLRCSPKSGHDTVSWYQQALGQGPQFIFQYYEEEERQRGNFPDRFSGHQFPNYSSELNVNALLLGDSALYLCASSYRSTGANVLTFGAGSRLTVL.

This chain joins TRBV30 and TRBJ1-1; D gene uncertain. The V end was cut by 5 bases, the J end by 7 bases, with 14 bases between. CDR3 length equals 12 residues. Germline lookup yields CDR1 GTSNPN and CDR2 SVGIG (reference sequence). The CDR3 DNA reads as TGTGCCTGGGTACCTACAGATATTGAAGCTTTCTTT. This translates into CAWVPTDIEAFF.

This clone was detected a few times. V usage is TRBV10-3 and J usage is TRBJ1-5; 8 nucleotides agree with TRBD1. CDR3 length: 14 amino acids. J was trimmed by 6 bases and V by 6 bases; bases with no gene match: 7. Germline V gives CDR1 ENHRY, CDR2 SYGVKD. CDR3 nucleotides: TGTGCCATCAGCGAGACAGGGGCGACTCAGCCCCAGCATTTT. Protein product: CAISETGATQPQHF.